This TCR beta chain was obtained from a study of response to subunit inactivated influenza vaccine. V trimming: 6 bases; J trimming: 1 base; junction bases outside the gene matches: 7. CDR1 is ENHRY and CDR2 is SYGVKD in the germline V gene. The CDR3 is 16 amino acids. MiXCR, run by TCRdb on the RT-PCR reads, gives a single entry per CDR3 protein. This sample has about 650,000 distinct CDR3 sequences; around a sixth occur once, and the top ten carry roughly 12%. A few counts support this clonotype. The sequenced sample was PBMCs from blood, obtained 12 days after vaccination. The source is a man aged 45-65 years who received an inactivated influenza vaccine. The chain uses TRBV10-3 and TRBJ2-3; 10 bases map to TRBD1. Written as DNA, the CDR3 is TGTGCCATCAGGGGACAGGGGACGCGAGGCACAGATACGCAGTATTTT. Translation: CAIRGQGTRGTDTQYF.